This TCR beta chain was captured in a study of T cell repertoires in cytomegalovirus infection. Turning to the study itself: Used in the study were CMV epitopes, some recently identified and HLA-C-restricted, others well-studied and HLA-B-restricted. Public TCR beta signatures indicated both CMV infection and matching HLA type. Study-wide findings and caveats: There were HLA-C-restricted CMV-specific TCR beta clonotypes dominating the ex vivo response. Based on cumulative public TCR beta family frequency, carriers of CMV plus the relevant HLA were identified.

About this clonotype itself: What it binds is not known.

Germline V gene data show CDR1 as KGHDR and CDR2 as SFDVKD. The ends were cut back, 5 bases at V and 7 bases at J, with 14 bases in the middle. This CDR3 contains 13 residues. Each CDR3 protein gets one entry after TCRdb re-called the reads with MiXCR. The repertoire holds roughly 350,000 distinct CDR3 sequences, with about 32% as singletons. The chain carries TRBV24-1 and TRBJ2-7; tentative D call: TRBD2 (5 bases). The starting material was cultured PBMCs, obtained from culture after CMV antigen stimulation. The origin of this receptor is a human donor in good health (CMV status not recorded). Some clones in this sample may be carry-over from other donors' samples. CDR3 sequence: CATSVPGSGEQYF. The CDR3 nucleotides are TGTGCCACCAGTGTTCCGGGATCCGGAGAGCAGTACTTC.